This TCR beta chain emerged from a study of regulatory T cells in long-lasting Graves disease. TCR beta libraries were built with iRepertoire HTBI primers and Arm-PCR of CDR3 regions. MiXCR, run by TCRdb on the multiplex PCR reads, gives a single entry per CDR3 protein. The top ten hold roughly 20% of the sample, which has 300,000 to 500,000 distinct CDR3 sequences, about a fifth seen once. This clonotype has at least ten counts. What it binds is not known. As to time point: persistent/refractory GD, antithyroid drugs over 5 years with positive TRAb. The TCR library was made from RNA that had been extracted from PBMCs in TRIzol. Peripheral blood, Nine milliliters per patient, was collected in EDTA tubes. The CDR3 totals 13 residues. Germline lookup yields CDR1 SGHTA and CDR2 FQGNSA. Trimming cost V 4 bases and J 3 bases, with 9 bases left between them. General observations from the study: Persistent disease preferred TRBV28, TRBJ1-2 and TRBJ2-5; new disease, TRBV20-1 and TRBJ2-1.

The sequence was obtained from a female donor with Graves disease. V gene TRBV7-2 combines with J gene TRBJ2-5; D is unresolved. The sequencing here drew on peripheral blood mononuclear cells (PBMCs), taken when the disease was refractory, from a patient treated with antithyroid drugs. In nucleotides, the CDR3 is TGTGCCAGCAGCTCGTACACAGAAGAGACCCAGTACTTC. Protein: CASSSYTEETQYF.